This T cell receptor (beta chain) was identified during a study of OX40 agonist ivuxolimab in advanced cancers. Trimming left V 2 bases short and J 0 bases short, with 8 bases between. CDR1 SGHDT and CDR2 YYEEEE come from the germline V gene. The CDR3 length is 14 residues. The repertoire was sequenced with immunoSEQ multiplex PCR; TCRdb's copy has only in-frame clones and lacks some. The table records tens of thousands of clones, about nine tenths of them present only once. This receptor was identified in an adult with an advanced solid tumor such as melanoma, head and neck, liver or kidney cancer. The sequencing used CD4+ or CD8+ T cells sorted from blood, collected in a trial of the OX40 agonist ivuxolimab. J is TRBJ1-2 and V is TRBV5-6; D gene ambiguous. The CDR3 sequence: CASSLGEANYGYTF. The CDR3 DNA is TGTGCCAGCAGCTTAGGCGAAGCTAACTATGGCTACACCTTC.